The clone carrying this T cell receptor (beta chain) has a handful of counts. The antigen is unknown. Germline CDR1 and CDR2: SEHNR and FQNEAQ (reference sequence). The CDR3 length is 16 residues. Trimming removed 4 bases from V and 8 bases from J, with 21 bases in between. This specimen belongs to a study of T cell repertoires in cytomegalovirus infection. Study-level information: TCR beta signatures that were public indicated CMV infection and matching HLA type.

Findings of the study overall: The study found HLA-C-restricted CMV-specific TCR beta clonotypes dominating the ex vivo response. Of the TCR beta families, the public ones yielded a cumulative frequency that identified carriers of CMV plus the relevant HLA.

TCRdb used MiXCR to reprocess the reads, holding one entry per CDR3 protein. The sample carries roughly 180,000 distinct CDR3 sequences, 15% to 20% recorded once. The clonotype originates from a human donor in good health (CMV status not recorded). Some clones in this sample may be carry-over from other donors' samples. Input material: CD8+ T cells from PBMCs. The V gene is TRBV7-9, the J gene TRBJ2-1; either TRBD1 or TRBD2 may fit D (5 bases each). CDR3 nucleotides: TGTGCCAGCAGCTGGAACCGGGACGTTAGAGGGGATGAGCAGTTCTTC. Protein: CASSWNRDVRGDEQFF.